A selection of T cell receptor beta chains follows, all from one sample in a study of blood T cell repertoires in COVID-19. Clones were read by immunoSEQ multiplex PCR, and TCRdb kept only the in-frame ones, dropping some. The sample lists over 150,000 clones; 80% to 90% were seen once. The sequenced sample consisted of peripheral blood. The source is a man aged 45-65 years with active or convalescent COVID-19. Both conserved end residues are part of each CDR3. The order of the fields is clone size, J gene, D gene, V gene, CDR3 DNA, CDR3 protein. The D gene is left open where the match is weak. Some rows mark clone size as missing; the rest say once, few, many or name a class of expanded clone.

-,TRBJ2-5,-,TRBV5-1,TGCGCCAGCAGCTTGTCGCGACAGGGAGGCGAGACCCAGTACTTC,CASSLSRQGGETQYF
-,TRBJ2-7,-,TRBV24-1,TGTGCCACCAGTGATTTGCATGGGCACAGGGCTTTAGACGAGCAGTACTTC,CATSDLHGHRALDEQYF
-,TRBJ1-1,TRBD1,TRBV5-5,TGTGCCAGCAGCCGACAGGGCCCGAACACTGAAGCTTTCTTT,CASSRQGPNTEAFF
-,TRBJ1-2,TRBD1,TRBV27,TGTGCCAGCAGTACTCTTCGGGGACAGTATGGCTACACCTTC,CASSTLRGQYGYTF
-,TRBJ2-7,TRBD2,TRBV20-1,TGCAGTGCTAGTGGGGCTAGCGGAATATCCTACGAGCAGTACTTC,CSASGASGISYEQYF
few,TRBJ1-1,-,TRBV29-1,TGCAGCGTTGAAGGTCAGATGAACACTGAAGCTTTCTTT,CSVEGQMNTEAFF
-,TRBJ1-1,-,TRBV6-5,TGTGCCAGCAATTGGAGTGAGGACACTGAAGCTTTCTTT,CASNWSEDTEAFF
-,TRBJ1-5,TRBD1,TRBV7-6,TGTGCCAGCAGCGCCATTCCAGGGGGGATGGCCAATCAGCCCCAGCATTTT,CASSAIPGGMANQPQHF
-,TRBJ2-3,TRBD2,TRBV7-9,TGTGCCAGCAGCTTAAAGCGGGGGAAGAGCACAGATACGCAGTATTTT,CASSLKRGKSTDTQYF
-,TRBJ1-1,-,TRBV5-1,TGCGCCAGCAGCTTTTCGGGGGACACTGAAGCTTTCTTT,CASSFSGDTEAFF
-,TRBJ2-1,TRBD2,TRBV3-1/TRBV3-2,TGTGCCAGCAGGAATCTAGCGGGGGAGTACAATGAGCAGTTCTTC,CASRNLAGEYNEQFF
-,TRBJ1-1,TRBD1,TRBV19,TGTGCCAGTAGTAACAGACTCGGACAGGCGAACACTGAAGCTTTCTTT,CASSNRLGQANTEAFF
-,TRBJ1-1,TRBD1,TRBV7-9,TGTGCCAGCAGCCTTATACAGGGGTGGACTGAAGCTTTCTTT,CASSLIQGWTEAFF
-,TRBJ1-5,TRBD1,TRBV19,TGTGCCACCCGGGACAGGGGTCATCAGCCCCAGCATTTT,CATRDRGHQPQHF
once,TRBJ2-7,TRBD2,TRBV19,TGTGCCAGTATGGAGCGGGAGGGCCTTGGCGAGCAGTACTTC,CASMEREGLGEQYF
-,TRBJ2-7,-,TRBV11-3,TGTGCCAGCAGCTTAGCAGGAGGACAGCTCACTACCCTCTACGAGCAGTACTTC,CASSLAGGQLTTLYEQYF
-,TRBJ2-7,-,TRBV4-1,TGCGCCAGCAGTTGGGGCGACAGCTACGAGCAGTACTTC,CASSWGDSYEQYF
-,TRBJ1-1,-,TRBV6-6,TGTGCCAGCAGTTACCAAGCGGGTGAAGCTTTCTTT,CASSYQAGEAFF
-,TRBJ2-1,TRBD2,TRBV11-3,TGTGCCAGCAGCTTAGTGCTAGCGGGGGAGGGACATGAGCAGTTCTTC,CASSLVLAGEGHEQFF
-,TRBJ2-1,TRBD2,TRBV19,TGTGCCAGTAGTATCCTTGACTACGACCGGGGGGGCAATGAGCAGTTCTTC,CASSILDYDRGGNEQFF
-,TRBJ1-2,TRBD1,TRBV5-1,TGCGCCAGCAGCTTGGGGGACAGAGGCTATGGCTACACCTTC,CASSLGDRGYGYTF
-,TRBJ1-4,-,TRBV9,TGTGCCAGCAGCGCTGAAGGGGGTCACGCTAATGAAAAACTGTTTTTT,CASSAEGGHANEKLFF
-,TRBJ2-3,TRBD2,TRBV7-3,TGTGCCAGCAGCTTAGCGGGAGGGACAGATACGCAGTATTTT,CASSLAGGTDTQYF
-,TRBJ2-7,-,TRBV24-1,TGTGCCACCAGTGATATCCGGGACAACTCCTACGAGCAGTACTTC,CATSDIRDNSYEQYF
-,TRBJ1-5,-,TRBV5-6,TGTGCCAGCAGCTCCAGTTCGGGGAAAATTAGCAATCAGCCCCAGCATTTT,CASSSSSGKISNQPQHF
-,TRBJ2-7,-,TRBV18,TGTGCCAGCTCACCACAAGAGGGCGAGCAGTACTTC,CASSPQEGEQYF
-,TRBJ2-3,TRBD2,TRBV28,TGTGCCAGCAGCCCGGGACTAGCCACAGATACGCAGTATTTT,CASSPGLATDTQYF
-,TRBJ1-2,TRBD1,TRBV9,TGTGCCAGCAGCGTGAGGGGACAGGCGCCTGGCTATGGCTACACCTTC,CASSVRGQAPGYGYTF
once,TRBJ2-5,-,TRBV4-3,TGCGCCAGCAGCCAAGGCCCCGGGACTTCAGAAGAGACCCAGTACTTC,CASSQGPGTSEETQYF
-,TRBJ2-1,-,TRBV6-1,TGTGCCAGCAGTGCGACCCGACTACCAAAATACAATGAGCAGTTCTTC,CASSATRLPKYNEQFF
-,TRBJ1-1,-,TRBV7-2,TGTGCCAGCAGCTTAGGCGGCAGGGTGGCCTTGAACACTGAAGCTTTCTTT,CASSLGGRVALNTEAFF
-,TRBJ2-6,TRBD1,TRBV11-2,TGTGCCAGCAGTTGGGGACAGGGAACCCTCGCGGGGGCCAACGTCCTGACTTTC,CASSWGQGTLAGANVLTF
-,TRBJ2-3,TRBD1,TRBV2,TGTGCCAGCAGGCGACAGGGGGCTAGCACAGATACGCAGTATTTT,CASRRQGASTDTQYF
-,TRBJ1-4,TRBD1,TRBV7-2,TGTGCCAGCAGCAAGGGACAGGGGAGTGAAAAACTGTTTTTT,CASSKGQGSEKLFF
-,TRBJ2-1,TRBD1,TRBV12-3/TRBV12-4,TGTGCCAGCACCCTAGACAGGGCTGACGAGCAGTTCTTC,CASTLDRADEQFF
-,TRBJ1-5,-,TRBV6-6,TGTGCCATCGGGTATCAGCCCCAGCATTTT,CAIGYQPQHF
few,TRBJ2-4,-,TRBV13,TGTGCCAGCAGCTTCCAGGGAAACATTCAGTACTTC,CASSFQGNIQYF
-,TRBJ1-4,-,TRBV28,TGTGCCAGCACCGGGGCAGGGAGGCGAAAACTGTTTTTT,CASTGAGRRKLFF
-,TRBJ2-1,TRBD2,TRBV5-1,TGCGCCAGCAGCTGGGAGCGGGATCCCTACAATGAGCAGTTCTTC,CASSWERDPYNEQFF
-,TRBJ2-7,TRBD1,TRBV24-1,TGTGCCACCAGTGATACTGGACAGGGTTTCCACGAGCAGTACTTC,CATSDTGQGFHEQYF
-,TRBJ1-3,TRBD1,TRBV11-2,TGTGCCAGCAGCTTAAGGCGCTTCCGGGACAGCTCTGGAAACACCATATATTTT,CASSLRRFRDSSGNTIYF
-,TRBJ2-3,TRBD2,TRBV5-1,TGCGCCAGCAGCTTGATTACTAGCGGTGCTAGCACAGATACGCAGTATTTT,CASSLITSGASTDTQYF
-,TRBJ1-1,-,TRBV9,TGTGCCAGCAGCCTCCTTGGGGGGACCAAGAACACTGAAGCTTTCTTT,CASSLLGGTKNTEAFF
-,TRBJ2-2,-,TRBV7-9,TGTGCCAGCAGCTCGCGTACACTAGAACGGGAGCTGTTTTTT,CASSSRTLERELFF
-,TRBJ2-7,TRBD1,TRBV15,TGTGCCACCAGCAACGACGACAGGGGGCTTCGGTACTTC,CATSNDDRGLRYF
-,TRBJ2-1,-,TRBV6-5,TGTGCCAGCTCCCCCCGGACTTACAATGAGCAGTTCTTC,CASSPRTYNEQFF
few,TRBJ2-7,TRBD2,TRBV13,TGTGCCAGCAGCCCCCGGGGGACTAGCGGGAGTCAGCAGTACTTC,CASSPRGTSGSQQYF
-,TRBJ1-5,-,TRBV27,TGTGCCAGCAGTAAATCTACCAATCAGCCCCAGCATTTT,CASSKSTNQPQHF
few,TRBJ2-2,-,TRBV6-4,TGTGCCAGCAGTGACCAGACTAGTTTTACCGGGGAGCTGTTTTTT,CASSDQTSFTGELFF
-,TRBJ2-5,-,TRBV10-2,TGCGCCAGCAGTTTGCAGGGTGGTCAAGAGACCCAGTACTTC,CASSLQGGQETQYF
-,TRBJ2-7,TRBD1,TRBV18,TGTGCCAGCTCACCTACGACAGGGAACTACGAGCAGTACTTC,CASSPTTGNYEQYF